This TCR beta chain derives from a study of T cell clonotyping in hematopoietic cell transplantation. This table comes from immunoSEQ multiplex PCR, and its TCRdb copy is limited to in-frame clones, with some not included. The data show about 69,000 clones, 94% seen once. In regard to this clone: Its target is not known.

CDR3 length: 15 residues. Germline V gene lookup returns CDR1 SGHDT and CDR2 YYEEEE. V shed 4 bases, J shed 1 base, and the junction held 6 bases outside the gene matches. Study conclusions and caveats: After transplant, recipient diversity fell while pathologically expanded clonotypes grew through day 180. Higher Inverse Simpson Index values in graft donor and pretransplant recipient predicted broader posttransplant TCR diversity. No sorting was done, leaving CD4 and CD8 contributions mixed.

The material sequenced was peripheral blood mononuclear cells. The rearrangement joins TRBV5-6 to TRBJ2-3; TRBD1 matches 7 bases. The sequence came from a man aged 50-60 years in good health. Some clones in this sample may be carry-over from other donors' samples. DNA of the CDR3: TGTGCCAGCAGCGTGGACAGGCCTGGCACAGATACGCAGTATTTT. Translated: CASSVDRPGTDTQYF.